Listed below are T cell receptor beta chains from one sample, sequenced in a study of identical twins. TCRdb used MiXCR to reprocess the 5' RACE reads, holding one entry per CDR3 protein. The table has hundreds of thousands of distinct CDR3 sequences, about 20% seen once. This same sample was also taken into another study, of T cells expressing NK-cell markers.

Sequenced material: PBMCs. These receptors all stem from a woman aged 18-29 years in good health. CDR3s include the opening cysteine and the closing phenylalanine or tryptophan. The D gene is left open where the match is weak. Not every row has a clone size; where given, it reads once, few, many or a size class.

>TRBD2|.|TRBV6-5|TRBJ2-3
CASSSRGVQGDTQYF
TGTGCCAGCAGTTCGCGGGGGGTCCAAGGGGATACGCAGTATTTT
>.|few|TRBV20-1|TRBJ2-3
CSAALPFGSGTDTQYF
TGCAGTGCTGCCCTCCCTTTCGGGTCTGGTACAGATACGCAGTATTTT
>.|few|TRBV12-5|TRBJ2-4
CASGLGFANIQYF
TGTGCTAGTGGTTTGGGATTCGCGAACATTCAGTACTTC
>TRBD2|.|TRBV5-6|TRBJ2-7
CASIVGGSISYEQYF
TGTGCCAGCATCGTCGGCGGGAGTATATCCTACGAGCAGTACTTC
>TRBD1|few|TRBV12-3/TRBV12-4|TRBJ1-5
CASSLEGAGNQPQHF
TGTGCCAGCAGTTTAGAGGGGGCTGGCAATCAGCCCCAGCATTTT
>.|.|TRBV30|TRBJ2-1
CAWNNNYNEQFF
TGTGCCTGGAACAACAACTACAATGAGCAGTTCTTC
>TRBD2|few|TRBV15|TRBJ2-3
CATRFGTSGSTDTQYF
TGTGCCACCAGGTTTGGGACTAGCGGTAGCACAGATACGCAGTATTTT
>.|.|TRBV7-2|TRBJ2-1
CASSPRRVYNEQFF
TGTGCCAGCAGCCCCCGTAGGGTCTACAATGAGCAGTTCTTC
>.|.|TRBV19|TRBJ2-7
CASSPVPGRIYEQYF
TGTGCCAGTAGTCCTGTCCCGGGACGGATCTACGAGCAGTACTTC
>TRBD2|.|TRBV13|TRBJ2-3
CASYGGALLTDTQYF
TGTGCCAGCTACGGGGGGGCGTTACTGACAGATACGCAGTATTTT
>.|.|TRBV6-1|TRBJ1-2
CASSEAGWGYTF
TGTGCCAGCAGTGAAGCGGGATGGGGCTACACCTTC
>.|.|TRBV5-6|TRBJ2-5
CASSLGAQGRETQYF
TGTGCCAGCAGCTTGGGGGCGCAGGGGCGAGAGACCCAGTACTTC
>.|few|TRBV27|TRBJ1-2
CASREAGHYGYTF
TGTGCCAGCAGAGAGGCTGGGCACTATGGCTACACCTTC
>TRBD1|.|TRBV5-1|TRBJ1-1
CASSSPGQGERVNTEAFF
TGCGCCAGCAGCTCGCCGGGACAGGGGGAGAGGGTGAACACTGAAGCTTTCTTT
>.|.|TRBV12-3/TRBV12-4|TRBJ2-7
CASRAQELATYEQYF
TGTGCCAGCAGAGCCCAGGAACTAGCAACCTACGAGCAGTACTTC
>TRBD1|few|TRBV6-2/TRBV6-3|TRBJ2-5
CASRVGQGALETQYF
TGTGCCAGCAGAGTTGGACAGGGGGCGTTGGAGACCCAGTACTTC
>.|.|TRBV10-1|TRBJ2-1
CASSGVGLTEQFF
TGCGCCAGCAGTGGGGTAGGACTCACTGAGCAGTTCTTC